The clone carrying this T cell receptor beta chain was recorded a few times. The antigen remains unidentified. MiXCR was run by TCRdb on the 5' RACE reads, yielding one entry per CDR3 protein. The data show some 13,000 distinct CDR3 sequences, 30% to 45% seen once. The data are from a study of T cell repertoires and leukemia-associated antigens. Study results and caveats: Specificity and function of the expanded clones need further investigation.

Without fetal bovine serum, CD3+ T cells were rested overnight. The CDR3 runs to 14 residues. V gave up 6 bases and J gave up 4 bases; unmatched junction bases: 6. Sequencing was carried out using CD3+ T cells sorted from blood and cultured. J is TRBJ1-1 and V is TRBV12-3 or TRBV12-4; 9 positions agree with TRBD1. This receptor was taken from a female donor in good health. The CDR3 spells CASSIQGARTEAFF. CDR3 nucleotide sequence: TGTGCCAGCAGCATACAGGGGGCGCGCACTGAAGCTTTCTTT.